These T cell receptor beta chains were read from a single sample in a study of T cell responses to AZD1222 COVID-19 vaccine. This table comes from immunoSEQ multiplex PCR, and its TCRdb copy is limited to in-frame clones, with some not included. The sample has 93,000 or so clones; 90% to 95% are singletons. Here the sequenced sample was peripheral blood, taken on day 0 of AZD1222 vaccination. These receptors originate from an adult in good health. The CDR3 runs from the conserved cysteine through the conserved F or W. The order of the fields is CDR3 protein, CDR3 DNA, clone size, J gene, D gene, V gene. A D gene is named only where the DNA matches it firmly. Size tells how often a clone was seen (once, few, many) or the class of an expanded clone, and some rows leave it out.

CASSLSYTDTQYF,TGTGCCAGCAGCCTTTCTTACACAGATACGCAGTATTTT,-,TRBJ2-3,-,TRBV7-2
CASSVDAGTEAFF,TGTGCCAGCAGCGTCGACGCTGGGACTGAAGCTTTCTTT,few,TRBJ1-1,-,TRBV9
CAWSVLQFGELFF,TGTGCCTGGAGTGTACTGCAGTTCGGGGAGCTGTTTTTT,-,TRBJ2-2,-,TRBV30
CSARQGGGYTF,TGCAGTGCTCGACAGGGTGGTGGCTACACCTTC,-,TRBJ1-2,TRBD1,TRBV20-1
CASSPAGGGGGNTIYF,TGTGCCAGCAGCCCCGCGGGGGGGGGAGGTGGAAACACCATATATTTT,-,TRBJ1-3,-,TRBV7-3
CASSVGDNYEQYF,TGCGCCAGCAGCGTCGGGGACAACTACGAGCAGTACTTC,once,TRBJ2-7,-,TRBV5-1
CATSGSGPRQYF,TGTGCCACGAGCGGGAGCGGGCCTAGGCAGTACTTC,once,TRBJ2-7,TRBD2,TRBV15
CASSLAYEQYF,TGTGCCAGCAGCTTAGCCTACGAGCAGTACTTC,-,TRBJ2-7,-,TRBV5-5
CASSFLGGPNTGELFF,TGTGCCAGCAGCTTCCTCGGGGGGCCGAACACCGGGGAGCTGTTTTTT,-,TRBJ2-2,-,TRBV7-3
CATTSATSYNEQFF,TGTGCCACCACTTCGGCAACCTCCTACAATGAGCAGTTCTTC,once,TRBJ2-1,-,TRBV9
CASSLGGNGELFF,TGTGCCAGCAGTTTAGGCGGTAATGGGGAGCTGTTTTTT,-,TRBJ2-2,-,TRBV27
CASRSPGQGYVYEQYF,TGTGCCAGCAGATCCCCGGGACAGGGGTATGTTTACGAGCAGTACTTC,once,TRBJ2-7,TRBD1,TRBV28
CASSFPGTRLDEQFF,TGTGCCAGCAGCTTCCCCGGGACTAGACTGGATGAGCAGTTCTTC,-,TRBJ2-1,TRBD2,TRBV7-9
CSVREDLLSGNTIYF,TGCAGCGTTAGGGAGGACCTTCTGTCTGGAAACACCATATATTTT,-,TRBJ1-3,-,TRBV29-1